The 10 T cell receptor beta chains below come from one sample, sequenced in a study of blood T cell repertoires in COVID-19. Some clones are missing from TCRdb's copy, which holds only in-frame ones; the method was immunoSEQ multiplex PCR. The sample includes hundreds of thousands of clones, about 88% seen only once; the top ten take approximately 4%. The sample was PBMCs or T cells enriched from blood (not recorded which). The receptors here all came from a man aged 25-40 years with acute COVID-19.

The chain links TRBV11-2 to TRBJ1-1; D is perhaps TRBD1 (5 bases). CDR3 length equals 13 residues. V lost 1 base and J 7 bases, leaving 10 bases between the germline ends. The V gene's germline CDR1 is SGHAT and CDR2 FQNNGV. The CDR3 region is CASSLVGTGEAFF. CDR3 nucleotides: TGTGCCAGCAGCTTAGTCGGTACAGGTGAAGCTTTCTTT.

The gene calls are TRBV19 and TRBJ1-5; TRBD1 matches 7 bases. The V gene end was trimmed by 5 bases and the J gene end by 5 bases; junction bases not matched to a gene: 3. Germline V gene lookup returns CDR1 LNHDA and CDR2 SQIVND (reference sequence). The CDR3 length is 13 residues. The CDR3 reads CASSDREHQPQHF. DNA of the CDR3: TGTGCCAGTAGTGACAGGGAACATCAGCCCCAGCATTTT.

The J gene is TRBJ2-5, the V gene TRBV25-1; TRBD1 matches 10 bases. The CDR3 runs 16 residues. V dropped 8 bases and J dropped 3; count of bases not matched to a gene: 12. Germline CDR1 reads MGHDK; CDR2 reads SYGVNS. The CDR3 spells CASESPGTGAEETQYF. CDR3 sequence (DNA): TGTGCCAGCGAGAGTCCCGGGACAGGGGCGGAAGAGACCCAGTACTTC.

This clone was seen just once. V and J are TRBV11-2 and TRBJ2-2; 9 bases are shared with TRBD1. The CDR3 has 17 amino acids. J was trimmed by 1 base and V by 3 bases; bases with no gene match: 6. Germline V lookup: CDR1 SGHAT, CDR2 FQNNGV. CDR3 in DNA: TGTGCCAGCAGCTTCGACGTGACAGGGGGGAACACCGGGGAGCTGTTTTTT. The encoded protein is CASSFDVTGGNTGELFF.

The V and J genes are TRBV28 and TRBJ1-2; the match to TRBD1 covers 10 bases. This CDR3 has 14 amino acids. CDR1 is MDHEN and CDR2 is SYDVKM in the germline V gene. Unmatched junction bases numbered 3, after V lost 2 bases and J lost 6 bases. The chain's CDR3 is CASSLGQGVHGYTF. CDR3 bases: TGTGCCAGCAGTTTAGGACAGGGGGTTCATGGCTACACCTTC.

The chain combines TRBV2 with TRBJ1-6; possible D gene TRBD1, 5 bases. The germline V and J ends were trimmed by 0 bases and 10 bases, with 10 bases remaining between them. The CDR3 spans 14 residues. In germline, CDR1 is SNHLY, CDR2 FYNNEI. The CDR3 region has the DNA TGTGCCAGCAGTGAAGCGCAGGGTGACTCACCCCTCCACTTT. Residues: CASSEAQGDSPLHF.

The V and J genes are TRBV24-1 and TRBJ1-5, with TRBD1 identical over 7 bases. Germline assignment: CDR1 KGHDR and CDR2 SFDVKD. CDR3 length: 15 residues. Trimming cost V 4 bases and J 9 bases; bases outside gene matches: 11. The CDR3 protein is CATSDGTAVGVPQHF. The CDR3 nucleotides are TGTGCCACCAGTGACGGGACAGCGGTAGGTGTGCCCCAGCATTTT.

The chain links TRBV28 to TRBJ1-4; D is unresolved. The ends were cut back, 3 bases at V and 0 bases at J, with 11 bases in the middle. The CDR3 sequence is 16 residues long. The germline V gene has CDR1 MDHEN and CDR2 SYDVKM. In DNA form, the CDR3 reads TGTGCCAGCAGTTTTCTAGCGGGCACAACTAATGAAAAACTGTTTTTT. It encodes CASSFLAGTTNEKLFF.

This clone was seen a single time. V usage is TRBV19 and J usage is TRBJ2-5; D unresolved. The CDR3 has 14 amino acids. Per germline, CDR1 LNHDA and CDR2 SQIVND (reference sequence). V lost 2 bases to trimming and J lost 1 base, with 8 bases between them. CDR3 bases: TGTGCCAGTAGTATACAGTCTGGCCAAGAGACCCAGTACTTC. It specifies CASSIQSGQETQYF.

CDR3 DNA sequence: TGTGCCAGCAGCACTAGACAGGGGGCTCCCCAAGGCTACACCTTC. The encoded protein is CASSTRQGAPQGYTF. The rearrangement links TRBV7-9 to TRBJ1-2, with TRBD1 matching over 10 bases. Germline trimming cut 5 bases from V and 8 bases from J; bases unmatched to any gene: 11. CDR1 and CDR2 (germline): SEHNR, FQNEAQ (reference sequence). CDR3 length: 15 amino acids.